The source of this TCR beta chain is a study of T cell repertoires in cytomegalovirus infection. Across the study: TCR beta signatures that were public indicated CMV infection and matching HLA type. Study-level results: In two of eight donors, the top clonotype was HLA-C-restricted CMV-specific.

TCRdb re-derived calls from the reads in MiXCR, one entry per CDR3 protein. The top ten hold 24% of the sample, which has under 600,000 distinct CDR3 sequences, 16% seen once. The germline V gene has CDR1 MDHEN and CDR2 SYDVKM. The CDR3 spans 13 residues. As concerns this clonotype: The antigen remains unidentified. A read error may produce the germline difference seen at one junction end.

This receptor was obtained from a human donor in good health (CMV status not recorded). Some clones in this sample may be carry-over from other donors' samples. The V and J genes are TRBV28 and TRBJ2-5; D not certain. Sequencing input: CD8+ T cells from PBMCs. The CDR3: CASSPGLQEPQYF. As DNA, the CDR3 is TGTGCCAGCAGTCCCGGGCTTCAAGAGCCCCAGTACTTC.